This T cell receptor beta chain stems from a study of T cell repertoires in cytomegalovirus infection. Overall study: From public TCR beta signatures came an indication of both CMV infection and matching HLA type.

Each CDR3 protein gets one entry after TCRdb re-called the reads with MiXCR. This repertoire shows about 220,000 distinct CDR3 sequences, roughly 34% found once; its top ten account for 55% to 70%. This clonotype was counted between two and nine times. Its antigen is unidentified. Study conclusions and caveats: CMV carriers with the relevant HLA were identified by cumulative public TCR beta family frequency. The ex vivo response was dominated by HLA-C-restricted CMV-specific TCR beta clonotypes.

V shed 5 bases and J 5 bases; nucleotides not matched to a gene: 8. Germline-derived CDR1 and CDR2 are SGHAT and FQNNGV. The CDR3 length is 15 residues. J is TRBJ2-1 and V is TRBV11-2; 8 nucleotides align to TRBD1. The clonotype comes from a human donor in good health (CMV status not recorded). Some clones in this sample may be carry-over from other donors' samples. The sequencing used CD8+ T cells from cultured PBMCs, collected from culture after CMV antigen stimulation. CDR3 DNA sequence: TGTGCCAGCAGCCTCCGGGACAGGATCCACAATGAGCAGTTCTTC. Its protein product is CASSLRDRIHNEQFF.